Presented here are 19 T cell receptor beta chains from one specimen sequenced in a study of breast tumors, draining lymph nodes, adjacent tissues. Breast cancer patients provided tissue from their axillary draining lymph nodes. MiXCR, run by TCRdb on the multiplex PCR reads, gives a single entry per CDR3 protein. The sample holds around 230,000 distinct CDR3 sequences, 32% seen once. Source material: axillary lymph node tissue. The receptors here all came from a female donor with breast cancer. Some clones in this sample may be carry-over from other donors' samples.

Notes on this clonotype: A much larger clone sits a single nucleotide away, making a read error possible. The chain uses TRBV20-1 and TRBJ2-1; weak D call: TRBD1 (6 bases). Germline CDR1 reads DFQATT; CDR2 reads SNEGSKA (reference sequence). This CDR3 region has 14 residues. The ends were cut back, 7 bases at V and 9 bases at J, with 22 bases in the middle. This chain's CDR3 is CSVGADAGSTEQFF. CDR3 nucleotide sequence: TGCAGTGTGGGGGCGGACGCGGGTTCCACTGAGCAGTTCTTC.

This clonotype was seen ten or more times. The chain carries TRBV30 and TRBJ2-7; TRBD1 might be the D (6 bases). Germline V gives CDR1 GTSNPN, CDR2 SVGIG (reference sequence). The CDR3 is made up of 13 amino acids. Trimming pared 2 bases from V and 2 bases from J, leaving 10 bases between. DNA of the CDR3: TGTGCCTGGAGTCCAGGACAGACCTACGAGCAGTACTTC. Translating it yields CAWSPGQTYEQYF.

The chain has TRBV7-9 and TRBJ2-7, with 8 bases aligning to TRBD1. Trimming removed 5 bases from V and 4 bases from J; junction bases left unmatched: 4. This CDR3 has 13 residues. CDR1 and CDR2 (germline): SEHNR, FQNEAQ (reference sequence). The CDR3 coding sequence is TGTGCCAGCAGCCCAGGGGGCCTATACGAGCAGTACTTC. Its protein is CASSPGGLYEQYF.

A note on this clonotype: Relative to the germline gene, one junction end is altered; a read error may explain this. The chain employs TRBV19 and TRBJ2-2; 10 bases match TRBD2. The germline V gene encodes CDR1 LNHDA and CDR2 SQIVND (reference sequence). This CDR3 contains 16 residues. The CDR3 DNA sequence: TGTGCCAGTAAAGGAATCGGGCTAGCGGGAGCCGGGGAGCCGTTTTTT. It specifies CASKGIGLAGAGEPFF.

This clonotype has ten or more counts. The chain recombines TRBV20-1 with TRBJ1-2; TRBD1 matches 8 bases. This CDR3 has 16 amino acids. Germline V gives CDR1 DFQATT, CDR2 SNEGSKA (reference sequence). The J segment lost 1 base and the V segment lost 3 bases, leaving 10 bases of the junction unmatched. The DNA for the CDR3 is TGCAGTGCTAGGCACAGGGGGAACGAAGTTAACTATGGCTACACCTTC. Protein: CSARHRGNEVNYGYTF.

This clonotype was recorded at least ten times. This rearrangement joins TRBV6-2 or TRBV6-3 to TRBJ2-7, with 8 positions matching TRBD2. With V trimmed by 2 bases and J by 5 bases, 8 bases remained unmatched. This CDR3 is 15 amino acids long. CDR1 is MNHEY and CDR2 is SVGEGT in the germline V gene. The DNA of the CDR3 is TGTGCCAGCAGTTACGGACCGGGAGGGCCCCACGAGCAGTACTTC. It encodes CASSYGPGGPHEQYF.

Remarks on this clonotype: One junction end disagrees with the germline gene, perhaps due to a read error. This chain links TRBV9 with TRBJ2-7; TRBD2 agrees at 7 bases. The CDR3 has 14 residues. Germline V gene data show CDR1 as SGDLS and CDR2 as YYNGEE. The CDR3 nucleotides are TGTGCCAGCAGCGTTGGCGGGAGCTCCTACGAGCAGTCCTTC. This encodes CASSVGGSSYEQSF.

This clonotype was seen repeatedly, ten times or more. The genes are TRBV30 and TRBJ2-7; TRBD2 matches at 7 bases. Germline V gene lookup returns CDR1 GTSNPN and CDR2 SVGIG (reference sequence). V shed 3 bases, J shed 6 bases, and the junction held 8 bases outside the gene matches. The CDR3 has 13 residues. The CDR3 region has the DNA TGTGCCTGGAGGGGCGGGAGCCCCAGCGAGCAGTACTTC. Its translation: CAWRGGSPSEQYF.

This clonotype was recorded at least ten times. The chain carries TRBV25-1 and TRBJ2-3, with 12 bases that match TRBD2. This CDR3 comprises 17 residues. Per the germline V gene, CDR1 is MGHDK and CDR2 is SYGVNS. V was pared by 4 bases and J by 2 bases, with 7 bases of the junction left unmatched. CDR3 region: CASSALTSGGLTDTQYF. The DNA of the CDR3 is TGTGCCAGCAGTGCGCTAACTAGCGGGGGGCTCACAGATACGCAGTATTTT. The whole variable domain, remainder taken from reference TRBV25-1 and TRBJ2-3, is EADIYQTPRYLVIGTGKKITLECSQTMGHDKMYWYQQDPGMELHLIHYSYGVNSTEKGDLSSESTVSRIRTEHFPLTLESARPSHTSQYLCASSALTSGGLTDTQYFGPGTRLTVL.

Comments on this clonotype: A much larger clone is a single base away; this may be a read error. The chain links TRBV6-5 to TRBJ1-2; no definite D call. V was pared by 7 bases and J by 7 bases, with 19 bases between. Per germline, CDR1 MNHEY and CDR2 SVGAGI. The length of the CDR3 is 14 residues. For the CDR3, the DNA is TGTGCCAGCACCCCCCGGGGTCTAAGGGTTGGCTACACCTTC. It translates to CASTPRGLRVGYTF.

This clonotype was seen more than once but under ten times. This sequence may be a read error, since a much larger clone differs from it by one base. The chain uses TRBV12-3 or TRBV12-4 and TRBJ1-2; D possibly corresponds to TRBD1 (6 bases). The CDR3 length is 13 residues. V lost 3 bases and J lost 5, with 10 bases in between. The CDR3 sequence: CASSFRQAYGYTF. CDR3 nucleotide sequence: TGTGCCAGCAGTTTCCGACAGGCGTATGGCTACACCTTC.

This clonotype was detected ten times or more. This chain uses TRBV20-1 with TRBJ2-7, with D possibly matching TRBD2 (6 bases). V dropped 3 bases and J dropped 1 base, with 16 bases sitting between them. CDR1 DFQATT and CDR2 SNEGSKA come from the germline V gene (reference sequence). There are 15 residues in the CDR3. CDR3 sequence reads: CSASGTLDLSYEQYF. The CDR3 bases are TGCAGTGCTAGCGGGACTCTAGACTTATCCTACGAGCAGTACTTC.

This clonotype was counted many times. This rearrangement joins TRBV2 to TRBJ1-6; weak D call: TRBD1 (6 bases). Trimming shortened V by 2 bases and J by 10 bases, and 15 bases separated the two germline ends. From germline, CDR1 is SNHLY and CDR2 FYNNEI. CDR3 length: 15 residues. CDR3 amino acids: CASSEKGVEDSPLHF. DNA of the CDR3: TGTGCCAGCAGTGAAAAGGGGGTCGAAGACTCACCCCTCCACTTT.

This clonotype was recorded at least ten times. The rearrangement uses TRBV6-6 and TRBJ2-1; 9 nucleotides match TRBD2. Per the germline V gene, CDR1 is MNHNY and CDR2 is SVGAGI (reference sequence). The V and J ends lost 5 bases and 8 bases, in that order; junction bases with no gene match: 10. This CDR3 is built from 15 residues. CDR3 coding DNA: TGTGCCAGCAGTCCCCTAGGGACTAGCTTATATGAGCAGTTCTTC. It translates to CASSPLGTSLYEQFF.

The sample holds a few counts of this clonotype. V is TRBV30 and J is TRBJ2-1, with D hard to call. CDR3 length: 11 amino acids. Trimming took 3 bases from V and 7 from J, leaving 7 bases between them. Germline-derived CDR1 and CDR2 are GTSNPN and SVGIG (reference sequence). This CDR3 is CAWRASNEQFF. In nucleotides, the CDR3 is TGTGCCTGGAGAGCCAGTAATGAGCAGTTCTTC. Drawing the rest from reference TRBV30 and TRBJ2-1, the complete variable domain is SQTIHQWPATLVQPVGSPLSLECTVEGTSNPNLYWYRQAAGRGLQLLFYSVGIGQISSEVPQNLSASRPQDRQFILSSKKLLLSDSGFYLCAWRASNEQFFGPGTRLTVL.

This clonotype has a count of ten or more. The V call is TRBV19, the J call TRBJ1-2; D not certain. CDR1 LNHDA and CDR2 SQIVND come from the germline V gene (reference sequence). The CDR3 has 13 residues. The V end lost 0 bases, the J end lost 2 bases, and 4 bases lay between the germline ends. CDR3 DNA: TGTGCCAGTAGTATAGAGCACAACTATGGCTACACCTTC. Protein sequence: CASSIEHNYGYTF.

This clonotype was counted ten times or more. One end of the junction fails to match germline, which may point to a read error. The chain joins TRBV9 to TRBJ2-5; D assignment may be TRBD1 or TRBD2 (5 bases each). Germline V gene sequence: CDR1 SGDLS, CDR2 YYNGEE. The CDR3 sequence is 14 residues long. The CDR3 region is CASSVGGSQETQSF. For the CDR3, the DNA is TGTGCCAGCAGCGTAGGGGGGAGCCAAGAGACCCAGTCCTTC.

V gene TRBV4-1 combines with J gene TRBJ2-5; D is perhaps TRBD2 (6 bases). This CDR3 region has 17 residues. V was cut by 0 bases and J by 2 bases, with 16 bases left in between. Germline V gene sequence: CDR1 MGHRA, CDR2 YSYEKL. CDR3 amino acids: CASSQDLWGGTQETQYF. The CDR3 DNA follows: TGCGCCAGCAGCCAAGATCTTTGGGGAGGTACGCAAGAGACCCAGTACTTC.

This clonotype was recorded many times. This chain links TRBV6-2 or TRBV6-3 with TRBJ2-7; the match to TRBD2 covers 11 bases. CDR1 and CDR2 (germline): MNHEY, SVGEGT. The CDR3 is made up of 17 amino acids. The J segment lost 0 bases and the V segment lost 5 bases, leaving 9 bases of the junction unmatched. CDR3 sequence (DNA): TGTGCCAGCAGTAAATTCCCCGGGACTAGCGGCTCCTACGAGCAGTACTTC. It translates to CASSKFPGTSGSYEQYF.